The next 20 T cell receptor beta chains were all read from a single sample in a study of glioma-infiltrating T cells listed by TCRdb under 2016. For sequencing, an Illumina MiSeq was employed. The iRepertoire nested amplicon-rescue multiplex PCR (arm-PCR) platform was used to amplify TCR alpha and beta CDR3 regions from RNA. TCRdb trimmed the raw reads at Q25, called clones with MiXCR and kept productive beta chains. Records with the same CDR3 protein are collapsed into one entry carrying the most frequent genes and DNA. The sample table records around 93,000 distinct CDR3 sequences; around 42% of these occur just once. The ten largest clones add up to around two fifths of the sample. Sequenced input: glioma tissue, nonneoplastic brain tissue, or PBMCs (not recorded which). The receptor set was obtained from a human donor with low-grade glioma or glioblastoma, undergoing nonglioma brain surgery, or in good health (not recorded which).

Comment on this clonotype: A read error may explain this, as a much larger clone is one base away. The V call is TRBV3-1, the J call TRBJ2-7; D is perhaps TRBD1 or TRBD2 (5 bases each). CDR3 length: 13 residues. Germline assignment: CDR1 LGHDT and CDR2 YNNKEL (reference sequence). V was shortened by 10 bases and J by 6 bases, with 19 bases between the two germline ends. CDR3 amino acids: CATSYPNGGEQYF. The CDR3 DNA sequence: TGTGCCACCTCCTACCCAAATGGGGGCGAGCAGTACTTC.

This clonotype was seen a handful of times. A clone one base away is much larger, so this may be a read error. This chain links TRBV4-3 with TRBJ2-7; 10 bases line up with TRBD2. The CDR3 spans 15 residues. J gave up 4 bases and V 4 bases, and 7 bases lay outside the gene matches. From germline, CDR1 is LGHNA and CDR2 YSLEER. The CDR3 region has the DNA TGCGCCAGCAGCCCGTCGGCTAGCGGGAGTTACGAGCAGTACTTC. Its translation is CASSPSASGSYEQYF.

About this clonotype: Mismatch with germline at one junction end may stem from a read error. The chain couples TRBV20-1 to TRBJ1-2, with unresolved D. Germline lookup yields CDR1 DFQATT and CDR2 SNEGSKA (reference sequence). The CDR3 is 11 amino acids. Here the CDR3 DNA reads TGCAGCGCGTACTGGCTCTATGTCTACACCTTC. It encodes CSAYWLYVYTF.

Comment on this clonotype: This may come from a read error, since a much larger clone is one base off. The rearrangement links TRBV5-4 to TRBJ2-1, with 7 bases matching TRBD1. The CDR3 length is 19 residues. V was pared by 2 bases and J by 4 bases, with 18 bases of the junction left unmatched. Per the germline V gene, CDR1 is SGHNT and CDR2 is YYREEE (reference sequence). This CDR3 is CASSFPGTDSDRTYNEQFF. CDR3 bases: TGTGCCAGCAGCTTCCCAGGGACAGACTCGGACAGAACTTACAATGAGCAGTTCTTC.

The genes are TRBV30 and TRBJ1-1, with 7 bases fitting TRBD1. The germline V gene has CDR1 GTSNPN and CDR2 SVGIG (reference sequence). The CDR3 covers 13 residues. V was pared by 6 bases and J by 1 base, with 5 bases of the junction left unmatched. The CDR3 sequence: CACEGDRNTEAFF. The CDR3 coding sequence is TGTGCCTGTGAAGGGGACAGGAACACTGAAGCTTTCTTT. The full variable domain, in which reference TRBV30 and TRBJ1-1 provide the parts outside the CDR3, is SQTIHQWPATLVQPVGSPLSLECTVEGTSNPNLYWYRQAAGRGLQLLFYSVGIGQISSEVPQNLSASRPQDRQFILSSKKLLLSDSGFYLCACEGDRNTEAFFGQGTRLTVV.

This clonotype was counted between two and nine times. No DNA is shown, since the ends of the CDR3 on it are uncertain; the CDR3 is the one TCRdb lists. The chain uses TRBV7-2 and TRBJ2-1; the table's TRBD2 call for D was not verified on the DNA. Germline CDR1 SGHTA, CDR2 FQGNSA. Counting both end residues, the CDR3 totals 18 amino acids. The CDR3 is CASSFYICSASSVNEQFF.

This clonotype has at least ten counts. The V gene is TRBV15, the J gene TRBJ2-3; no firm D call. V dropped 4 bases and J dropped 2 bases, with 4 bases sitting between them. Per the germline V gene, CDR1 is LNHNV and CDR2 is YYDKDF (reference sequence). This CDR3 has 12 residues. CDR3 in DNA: TGTGCCACCAGCATAGCCACAGATACGCAGTATTTT. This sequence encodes CATSIATDTQYF.

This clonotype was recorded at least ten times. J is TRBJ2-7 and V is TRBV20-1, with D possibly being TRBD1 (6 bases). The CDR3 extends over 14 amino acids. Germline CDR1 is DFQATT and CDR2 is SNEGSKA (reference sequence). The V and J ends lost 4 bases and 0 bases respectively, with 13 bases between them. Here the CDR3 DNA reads TGCAGTGCTACGGACAGAGAAACCTCCTACGAGCAGTACTTC. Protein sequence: CSATDRETSYEQYF.

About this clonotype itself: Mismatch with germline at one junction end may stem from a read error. For the CDR3, the DNA is TGCGCCAACAGCTTGACATCCTCCTACAATTCACCCCTCCACTTT. It yields the protein CANSLTSSYNSPLHF. The gene calls are TRBV5-1 and TRBJ1-6; D gene uncertain. The CDR3 sequence is 15 residues long. Germline-derived CDR1 and CDR2 are SGHRS and YFSETQ.

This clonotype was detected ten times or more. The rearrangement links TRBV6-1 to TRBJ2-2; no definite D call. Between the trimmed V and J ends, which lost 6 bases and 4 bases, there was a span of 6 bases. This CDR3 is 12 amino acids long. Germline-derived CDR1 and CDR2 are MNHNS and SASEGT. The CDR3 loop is CASSLITGELFF. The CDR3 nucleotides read TGTGCCAGCAGCCTAATCACCGGGGAGCTGTTTTTT.

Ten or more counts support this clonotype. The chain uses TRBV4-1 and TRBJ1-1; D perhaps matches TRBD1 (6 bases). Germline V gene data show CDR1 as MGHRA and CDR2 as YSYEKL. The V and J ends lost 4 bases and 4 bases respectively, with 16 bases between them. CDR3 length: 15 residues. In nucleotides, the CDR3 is TGCGCCAGCAGCCCGTATGAACAGGGAGGCACTGAAGCTTTCTTT. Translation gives CASSPYEQGGTEAFF.

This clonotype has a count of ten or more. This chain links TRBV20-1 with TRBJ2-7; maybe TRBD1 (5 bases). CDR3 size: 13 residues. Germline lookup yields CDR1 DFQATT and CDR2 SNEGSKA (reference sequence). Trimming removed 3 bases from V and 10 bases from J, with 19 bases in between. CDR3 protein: CSASRQFPGQQYF. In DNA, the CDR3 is TGCAGTGCTAGCCGACAGTTTCCCGGCCAACAGTACTTC.

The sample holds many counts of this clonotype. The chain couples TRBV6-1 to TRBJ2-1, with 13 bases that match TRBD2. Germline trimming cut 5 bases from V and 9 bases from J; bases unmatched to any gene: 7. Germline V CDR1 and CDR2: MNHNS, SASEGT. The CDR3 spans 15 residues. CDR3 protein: CASSSTSGGAVEQFF. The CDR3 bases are TGTGCCAGCAGTTCAACTAGCGGGGGGGCGGTTGAGCAGTTCTTC.

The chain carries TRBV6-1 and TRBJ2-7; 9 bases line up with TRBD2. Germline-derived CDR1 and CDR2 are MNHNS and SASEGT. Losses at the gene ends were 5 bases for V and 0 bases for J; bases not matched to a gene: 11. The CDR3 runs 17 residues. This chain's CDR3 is CASSFASGVPSSYEQYF. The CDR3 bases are TGTGCCAGCAGTTTCGCTAGCGGGGTCCCAAGCTCCTACGAGCAGTACTTC.

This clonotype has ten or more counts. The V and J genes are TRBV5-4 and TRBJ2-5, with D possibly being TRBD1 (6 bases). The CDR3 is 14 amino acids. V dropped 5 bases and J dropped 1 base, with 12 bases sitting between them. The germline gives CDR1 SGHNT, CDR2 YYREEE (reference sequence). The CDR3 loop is CASSQTGGQETQYF. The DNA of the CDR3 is TGTGCCAGCAGTCAGACAGGAGGCCAAGAGACCCAGTACTTC.

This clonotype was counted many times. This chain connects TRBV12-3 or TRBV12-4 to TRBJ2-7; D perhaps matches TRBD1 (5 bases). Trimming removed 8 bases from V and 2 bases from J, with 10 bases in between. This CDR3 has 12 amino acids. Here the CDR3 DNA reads TGTGCCAGCGGAGACAGCACCTACGAGCAGTACTTC. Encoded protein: CASGDSTYEQYF.

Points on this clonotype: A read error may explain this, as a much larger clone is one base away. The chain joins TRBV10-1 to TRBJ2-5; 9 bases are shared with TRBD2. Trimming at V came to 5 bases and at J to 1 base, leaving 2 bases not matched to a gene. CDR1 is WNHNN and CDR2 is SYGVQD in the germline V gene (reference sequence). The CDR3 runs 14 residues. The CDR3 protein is CASSTSGCQETQYF. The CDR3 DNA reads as TGCGCCAGCAGTACTAGCGGGTGCCAAGAGACCCAGTACTTC.

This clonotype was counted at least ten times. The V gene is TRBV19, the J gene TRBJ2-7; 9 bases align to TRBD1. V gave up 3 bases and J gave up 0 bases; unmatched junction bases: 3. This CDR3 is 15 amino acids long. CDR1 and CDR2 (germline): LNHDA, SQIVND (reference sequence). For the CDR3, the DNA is TGTGCCAGTAGTATTGGGACAGGGAGCTCCTACGAGCAGTACTTC. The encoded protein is CASSIGTGSSYEQYF. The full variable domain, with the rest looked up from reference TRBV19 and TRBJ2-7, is DGGITQSPKYLFRKEGQNVTLSCEQNLNHDAMYWYRQDPGQGLRLIYYSQIVNDFQKGDIAEGYSVSREKKESFPLTVTSAQKNPTAFYLCASSIGTGSSYEQYFGPGTRLTVT.

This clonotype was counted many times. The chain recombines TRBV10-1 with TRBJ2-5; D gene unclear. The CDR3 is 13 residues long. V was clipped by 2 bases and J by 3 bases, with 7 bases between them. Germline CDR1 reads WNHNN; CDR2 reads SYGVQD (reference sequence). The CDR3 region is CASSEVGEETQYF. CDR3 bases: TGCGCCAGCAGTGAGGTTGGGGAAGAGACCCAGTACTTC.

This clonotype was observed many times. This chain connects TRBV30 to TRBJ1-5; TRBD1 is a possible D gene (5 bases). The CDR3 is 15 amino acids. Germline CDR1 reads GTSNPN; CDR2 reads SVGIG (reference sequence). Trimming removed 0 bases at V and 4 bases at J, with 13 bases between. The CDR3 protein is CAWSVLGLQNQPQHF. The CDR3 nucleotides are TGTGCCTGGAGTGTATTGGGACTTCAGAATCAGCCCCAGCATTTT. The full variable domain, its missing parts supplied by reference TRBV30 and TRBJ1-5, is SQTIHQWPATLVQPVGSPLSLECTVEGTSNPNLYWYRQAAGRGLQLLFYSVGIGQISSEVPQNLSASRPQDRQFILSSKKLLLSDSGFYLCAWSVLGLQNQPQHFGDGTRLSIL.